This paragraph covers one T cell receptor beta chain sequence. Its target is unknown. CDR1 SNHLY and CDR2 FYNNEI come from the germline V gene. The trim removed 5 bases at V and 2 bases at J, leaving 10 bases unmatched. This CDR3 has 16 residues. PCR primers comprised 60 Vbeta and 13 Jbeta primers. Only in-frame clones appear in the TCRdb table, and some are missing; sequencing was by immunoSEQ multiplex PCR. The profile shows about 150,000 clones, approximately 60% of them singletons. These data originate in a study of cytomegalovirus exposure and HLA in healthy donors. Findings and caveats of the study: TCR beta chain V- and J-gene trimming was linked, in a later analysis, to a missense variant in DCLRE1C. Later analysis showed most CMV-associated TCR beta chains appearing HLA-restricted. With DRB1 most and HLA-C fewest, TCR association rates differed between HLA loci in a later analysis.

V and J are TRBV2 and TRBJ2-3; 7 bases are shared with TRBD1. Sequenced input: PBMCs. The TCR was taken from an older woman in good health and CMV-seropositive. Written as DNA, the CDR3 is TGTGCCAGCAGTTTAACAGGGGCCTCCCTCACAGATACGCAGTATTTT. It specifies CASSLTGASLTDTQYF.